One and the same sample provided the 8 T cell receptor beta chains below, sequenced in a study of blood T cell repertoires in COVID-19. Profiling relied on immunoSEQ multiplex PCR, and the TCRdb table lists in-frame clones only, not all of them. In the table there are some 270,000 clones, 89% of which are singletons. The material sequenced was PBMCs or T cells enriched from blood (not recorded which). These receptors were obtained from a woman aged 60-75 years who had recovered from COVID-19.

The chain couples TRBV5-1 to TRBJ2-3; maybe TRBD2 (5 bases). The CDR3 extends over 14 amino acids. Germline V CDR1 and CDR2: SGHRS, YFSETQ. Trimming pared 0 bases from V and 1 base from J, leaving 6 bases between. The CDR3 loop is CASSLGSGTDTQYF. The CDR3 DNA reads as TGCGCCAGCAGCTTGGGTAGCGGCACAGATACGCAGTATTTT.

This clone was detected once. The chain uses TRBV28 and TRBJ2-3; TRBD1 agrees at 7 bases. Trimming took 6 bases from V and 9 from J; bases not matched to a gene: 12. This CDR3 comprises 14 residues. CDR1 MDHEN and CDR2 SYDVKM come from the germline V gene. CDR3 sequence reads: CASSLRRQGLTQYF. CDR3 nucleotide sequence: TGTGCCAGCAGCCTTAGGAGACAGGGATTGACGCAGTATTTT.

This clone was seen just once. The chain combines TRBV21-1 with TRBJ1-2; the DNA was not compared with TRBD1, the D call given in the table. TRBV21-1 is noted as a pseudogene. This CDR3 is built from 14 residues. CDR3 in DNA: TGTGCCAGCAGCAACCGGGACAACTACTATGGCTACACCTTC. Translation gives CASSNRDNYYGYTF.

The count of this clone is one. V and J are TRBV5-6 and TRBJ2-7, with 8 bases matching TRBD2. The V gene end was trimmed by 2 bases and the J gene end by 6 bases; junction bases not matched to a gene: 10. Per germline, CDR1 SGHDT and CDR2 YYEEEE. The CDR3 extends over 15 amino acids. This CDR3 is CASSLGLALFSEQYF. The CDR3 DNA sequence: TGTGCCAGCAGCTTAGGACTAGCACTTTTCAGCGAGCAGTACTTC.

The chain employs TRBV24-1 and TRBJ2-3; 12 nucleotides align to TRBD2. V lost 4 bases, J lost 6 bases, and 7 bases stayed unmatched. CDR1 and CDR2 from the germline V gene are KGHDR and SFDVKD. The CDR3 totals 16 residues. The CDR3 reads CATSESGLAGRDTQYF. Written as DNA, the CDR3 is TGTGCCACCAGTGAATCCGGACTAGCGGGAAGGGATACGCAGTATTTT.

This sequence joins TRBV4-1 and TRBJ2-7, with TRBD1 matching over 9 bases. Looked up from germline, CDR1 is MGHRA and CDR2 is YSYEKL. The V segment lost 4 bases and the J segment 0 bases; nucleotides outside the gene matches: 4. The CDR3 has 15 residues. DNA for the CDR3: TGCGCCAGCAGCCCAGGGACAGGGTTCTCCTACGAGCAGTACTTC. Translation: CASSPGTGFSYEQYF.

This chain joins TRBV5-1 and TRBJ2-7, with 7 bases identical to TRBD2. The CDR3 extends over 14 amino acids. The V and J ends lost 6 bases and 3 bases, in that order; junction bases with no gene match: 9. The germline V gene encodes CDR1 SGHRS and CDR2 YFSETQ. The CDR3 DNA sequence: TGCGCCAGCATGGAGGGAGGGCCCATCTACGAGCAGTACTTC. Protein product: CASMEGGPIYEQYF.

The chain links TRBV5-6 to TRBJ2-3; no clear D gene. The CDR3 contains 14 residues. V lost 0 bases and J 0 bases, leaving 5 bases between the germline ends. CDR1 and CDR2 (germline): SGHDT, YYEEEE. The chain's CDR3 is CASSLGASTDTQYF. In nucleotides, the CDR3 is TGTGCCAGCAGCTTGGGGGCTAGCACAGATACGCAGTATTTT.